Sequencing of this TCR beta chain was carried out in a study of CD8 T cells in Susac syndrome (dated by TCRdb to the late 2010s). About the full investigation: Repertoire sequencing was used to test whether CD8+ T cell activation and differentiation in Susac syndrome was antigen driven. Clonality of the CD8+ T cell repertoire was compared between more than 9 healthy donors, about 14 Susac syndrome patients and 15 or so multiple sclerosis patients.

General study outcomes and caveats: The TCR sequencing and HLA analysis was acknowledged to have included a relatively small number of individuals.

RNA was extracted using the RNeasy kit, and roughly 0.5 to 1 microgram was reverse transcribed with random hexamers. The immunoSEQ multiplex PCR assay, covering 54 Vbeta and 13 Jbeta segments, was used to amplify TCR beta CDR3 regions. PCR amplification bias was corrected using a synthetic template baseline for primer optimization and computational correction. The authors' analysis ran thus. Only productive sequences were kept, with reads annotated to V, D and J genes according to IMGT and analyzed in immunoSEQ Analyzer. To calculate clonality, Shannon entropy was normalized by log2 of the number of productive unique sequences and then subtracted from one. For each patient and control, public and private clones were evaluated among the 100 most prevalent clones. Clones were defined as Susac-specific when absent from the healthy and MS cohorts, from approximately 1,100 published viral clones and from other ImmuneACCESS disease sequences. TCRdb reanalyzed the raw reads on its own, using fastp at Q25 for trimming and MiXCR for clone calling, and kept in-frame beta chains. One record per CDR3 amino acid sequence lists the most common genes and DNA. TCRdb, not the original authors, processed these V and J calls. The sample data list 400,000 or so distinct CDR3 sequences, and around 85% of these were observed just once. Roughly 0.1% of the sample lies in the top ten.

High-throughput TCR beta sequencing profiled peripheral blood CD8+ and CD4+ T cells from healthy donors, Susac syndrome patients and multiple sclerosis patients. The multiple sclerosis controls were treatment-naive patients whose relapsing-remitting disease, either stable or active, fulfilled the revised McDonald criteria. Bulk CD8+ and CD4+ T cells were purified by magnetic negative isolation, while CD8+ TEMRA cells were enriched using FACS. Blood was collected in EDTA tubes and processed within 24 hours, with PBMCs isolated through density gradient centrifugation. PBMCs intended for TCR sequencing were cryopreserved in liquid nitrogen and were subsequently thawed in a 37 degrees C water bath. A purity of at least 90% was achieved for sorted or isolated CD4+, CD8+ and CD8+ TEMRA cells. About this clonotype: The clone's antigen remains unknown. No qualities accompany the bases; no much larger clone lies one base away.

There are 15 amino acids in the CDR3, from cysteine to phenylalanine inclusive. Only the CDR3 DNA is retained, 45 bases long and in frame from the first base. CDR1 and CDR2 (MNHEY, SMNVEV) derive from the germline V gene (reference sequence). Trimming at the junction amounts to 1 base on V and 0 bases on J, and the germline ends lie 8 bases apart. The sequenced material came from CD8+ T cells from PBMCs. The TCR sequence derives from a human donor with multiple sclerosis. The sequence is built from TRBV27 and TRBJ2-3, with no reliable assignment of the D segment. The CDR3 loop reads CASSLYADSTDTQYF. DNA sequence: TGTGCCAGCAGTTTATATGCCGACAGCACAGATACGCAGTATTTT.